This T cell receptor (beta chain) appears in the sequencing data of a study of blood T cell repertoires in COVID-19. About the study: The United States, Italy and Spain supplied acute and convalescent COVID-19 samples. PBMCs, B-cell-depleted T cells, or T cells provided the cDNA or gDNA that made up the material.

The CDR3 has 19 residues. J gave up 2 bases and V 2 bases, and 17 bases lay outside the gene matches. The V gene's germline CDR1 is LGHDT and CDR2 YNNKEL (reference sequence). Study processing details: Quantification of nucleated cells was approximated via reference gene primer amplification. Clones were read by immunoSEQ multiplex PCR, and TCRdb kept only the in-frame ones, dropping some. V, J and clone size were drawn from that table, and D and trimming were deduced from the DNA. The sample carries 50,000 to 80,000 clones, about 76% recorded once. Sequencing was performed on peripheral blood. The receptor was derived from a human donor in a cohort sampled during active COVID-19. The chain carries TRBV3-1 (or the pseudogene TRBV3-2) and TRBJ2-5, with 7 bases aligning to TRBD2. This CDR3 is CASSQPRKMVRETQETQYF. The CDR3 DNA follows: TGTGCCAGCAGCCAACCCAGGAAGATGGTGCGGGAGACTCAAGAGACCCAGTACTTC.